This is a list of T cell receptor beta chains from one sample in a study of neurological immune-mediated disorders. TCRdb recomputed calls from the 5' RACE reads with MiXCR, one row per CDR3 protein. Seen here are roughly 52,000 distinct CDR3 sequences, around 3.5% observed once, and the top ten hold roughly 7.1%. Input material: PBMCs. The receptor set was obtained from a man between 60 and 75 years old with multiple sclerosis. The CDR3 runs from the conserved cysteine through the conserved F or W. Fields, in order: V gene, J gene, clone size, D gene, CDR3 DNA, CDR3 protein. D genes are given only for firm matches. Rows may omit the clone size; those that give it use once, few, many or a size class.

TRBV20-1,TRBJ2-7,many,NA,TGCAGTGCTGTCCACCCATTCAGGGGGGGCGTGCAGTACTTC,CSAVHPFRGGVQYF
TRBV15,TRBJ1-5,many,NA,TGTGCCACCAGCAGCGGGCCGGGGAGCCATCAGCCCCAGCATTTT,CATSSGPGSHQPQHF
TRBV20-1,TRBJ1-6,few,TRBD1,TGCAGTGCTAGGGGAGGGACAGGTAAAACGCTCAACTTT,CSARGGTGKTLNF
TRBV5-1,TRBJ2-3,many,NA,TGCGCCAGCAGCTTGCTACCGACCACAGATACGCAGTATTTT,CASSLLPTTDTQYF
TRBV7-2,TRBJ2-3,many,NA,TGTGCCAGCAGCTTAGGGCCCACGGCCCGCACAGATACGCAGTATTTT,CASSLGPTARTDTQYF
TRBV7-2,TRBJ2-7,many,TRBD2,TGTGCCAGCAGCCGAGCGGGAGGAAACTACGAGCAGTACTTC,CASSRAGGNYEQYF
TRBV29-1,TRBJ1-1,many,NA,TGCAGCGTTGGGACGGCTATGAACACTGAAGCTTTCTTT,CSVGTAMNTEAFF
TRBV15,TRBJ2-7,many,TRBD1,TGTGCCACACAACAGGGGCACTCCTACGAGCAGTACTTC,CATQQGHSYEQYF
TRBV20-1,TRBJ1-6,many,TRBD1,TGCAGTGCTAGAGAGACAGGGGCTAATTCACCCCTCCACTTT,CSARETGANSPLHF
TRBV20-1,TRBJ1-5,many,NA,TGCAGTGCTAGACGGCGGGGGGCGATGAGTGGCCCATATAGCAATCAGCCCCAGCATTTT,CSARRRGAMSGPYSNQPQHF
TRBV20-1,TRBJ1-6,many,TRBD1,TGCAGTGCTAGAAACCCGACAGGGAAGGGTTCACCCCTCCACTTT,CSARNPTGKGSPLHF
TRBV20-1,TRBJ1-1,many,NA,TGCAGTGCAACCGGAGTGGGGTTGAACACTGAAGCTTTCTTT,CSATGVGLNTEAFF
TRBV2,TRBJ2-7,many,NA,TGTGCCAGCAGTTGGGGCGAGCAGTACTTC,CASSWGEQYF
TRBV24-1,TRBJ2-7,many,TRBD1,TGTGCCAACTCGACCGGGACAGAGGACGAGCAGTACTTC,CANSTGTEDEQYF
TRBV20-1,TRBJ1-3,NA,NA,TGCAGTGCCCTCGCAGGGAGGGACACCATATATTTT,CSALAGRDTIYF
TRBV20-1,TRBJ2-2,many,TRBD2,TGCAGTGCTAGATTTTTCGGGTCTAGCGGGCACACCGGGGAGCTGTTTTTT,CSARFFGSSGHTGELFF
TRBV9,TRBJ1-2,many,TRBD1,TGTGCCAGCAGCGTAGCTACTCAGGGGGTCTATGGCTACACCTTC,CASSVATQGVYGYTF
TRBV20-1,TRBJ1-2,many,NA,TGCAGTGCAAAGCAGGGATACGGCTACACCTTC,CSAKQGYGYTF
TRBV20-1,TRBJ2-2,many,TRBD1,TGCAGTGCTAGCGGACAGGGACCCGGGGAGCTGTTTTTT,CSASGQGPGELFF
TRBV27,TRBJ2-3,NA,NA,TGTGCCAGCAGTTTACGTGACTTAGGAGATACGCAGTATTTT,CASSLRDLGDTQYF
TRBV4-1,TRBJ2-5,many,TRBD2,TGCGCCAGCAGCCCCGGGACTAGCGGCGAGACCCAGTACTTC,CASSPGTSGETQYF
TRBV20-1,TRBJ2-6,few,TRBD1,TGCAGTGCTAGTGTCCAGGGGGCGAGGGGGGCCAACGTCCTGACTTTC,CSASVQGARGANVLTF
TRBV20-1,TRBJ2-7,many,NA,TGCAGTGCTAGAGATCTGGACAGACTAAACTCCTACGAGCAGTACTTC,CSARDLDRLNSYEQYF
TRBV20-1,TRBJ2-1,NA,NA,TGCAGTGGCTCACCCTTTACGGAGCAGTTCTTC,CSGSPFTEQFF
TRBV5-6,TRBJ2-7,many,TRBD1,TGTGCCAGCAGCTTCGGACAGGGAGCGGTCGAGCAGTACTTC,CASSFGQGAVEQYF
TRBV20-1,TRBJ1-4,many,NA,TGCAGTGCCGATTCGGATGACTTTGCAGGGGAAAAACTGTTTTTT,CSADSDDFAGEKLFF
TRBV9,TRBJ1-5,NA,NA,TGTGCCAGCAGCGTAACAGACTATAGCAATCAGCCCCAGCATTTT,CASSVTDYSNQPQHF
TRBV9,TRBJ2-7,many,TRBD2,TGTGCCAGCAACCCGCAGGGACTAACCTACGAGCAGTACTTC,CASNPQGLTYEQYF
TRBV5-4,TRBJ2-1,NA,TRBD2,TGTGCCAGCAGCCCCGTCCCGGGACTAGCGGGAGTGAATGAGCAGTTCTTC,CASSPVPGLAGVNEQFF
TRBV5-1,TRBJ2-3,many,NA,TGCGCCAGCAGCTTGGGGGCGAGAGGCACAGATACGCAGTATTTT,CASSLGARGTDTQYF
TRBV7-6,TRBJ2-7,NA,NA,TGTGCCAGCAGCTCTTTTAGTCGCGAGCAGTACTTC,CASSSFSREQYF
TRBV20-1,TRBJ2-1,many,TRBD2,TGCAGTGCTAACGCCCAACTAGCGGGGGGGCCGGGTGAGCAGTTCTTC,CSANAQLAGGPGEQFF
TRBV7-7,TRBJ2-3,many,NA,TGTGCCAGCAGCTTCGGCGGGACCACAGATACGCAGTATTTT,CASSFGGTTDTQYF
TRBV20-1,TRBJ2-5,many,TRBD1,TGCAGTGCTAGAGGCACAGGGGGCCGAGAGACCCAGTACTTC,CSARGTGGRETQYF
TRBV10-3,TRBJ2-2,few,NA,TGTGCCATCAGGGGAAACTGGACCGGGGAGCTGTTTTTT,CAIRGNWTGELFF
TRBV29-1,TRBJ2-3,many,NA,TGCAGCGTTGGGGCCATAGATACGCAGTATTTT,CSVGAIDTQYF
TRBV5-1,TRBJ1-5,many,NA,TGCGCCAGCAGCTTGACCCCGACGGGGGGAGGCAATCAGCCCCAGCATTTT,CASSLTPTGGGNQPQHF
TRBV20-1,TRBJ1-1,many,TRBD1,TGCAGTGCTAGTCCACAGGGGTTTCACACTGAAGCTTTCTTT,CSASPQGFHTEAFF
TRBV6-2/TRBV6-3,TRBJ2-7,many,TRBD1,TGTGCCAGCAGTGACCCAGGACAGGGGAAGTCCGAGCAGTACTTC,CASSDPGQGKSEQYF
TRBV5-6,TRBJ2-3,many,TRBD2,TGTGCCAGCAGCCGGGAAGTGGCGGGAGGCACAGATACGCAGTATTTT,CASSREVAGGTDTQYF
TRBV20-1,TRBJ2-1,many,NA,TGCAGTGCTAGAGCGGGCAATGAGCAGTTCTTC,CSARAGNEQFF
TRBV5-1,TRBJ2-7,many,TRBD2,TGCGCCAGCAGCCTTTCGACTAGCGGGAGGGGGACTACCTACGAGCAGTACTTC,CASSLSTSGRGTTYEQYF
TRBV20-1,TRBJ2-2,many,NA,TGCAGTGCTAGTACCCCCTTTGGCAGCGCGAACACCGGGGAGCTGTTTTTT,CSASTPFGSANTGELFF
TRBV7-2,TRBJ2-3,many,NA,TGTGCCAGCAGCTTAGATAGCGGCCCGACAGATACGCAGTATTTT,CASSLDSGPTDTQYF
TRBV7-2,TRBJ2-5,many,NA,TGTGCCAGCAGACGCGGGACTGGAGAGACCCAGTACTTC,CASRRGTGETQYF
TRBV20-1,TRBJ2-7,many,NA,TGCAGTGCTGTATCCAGGTTTACTTCCAACCTATACGAGCAGTACTTC,CSAVSRFTSNLYEQYF
TRBV7-8,TRBJ2-1,many,TRBD2,TGTGCCAGCAGCATAGGACGGACTAGCGGGAGAAATGAGCAGTTCTTC,CASSIGRTSGRNEQFF
TRBV20-1,TRBJ1-1,few,TRBD1,TGCAGTGCTAGAGGCCCAACTGGACAGGGGGCCGCTGAAGCTTTCTTT,CSARGPTGQGAAEAFF
TRBV20-1,TRBJ2-7,many,TRBD2,TGCAGTGCCACAAGCGGGAGGGCTAGCAACGAGCAGTACTTC,CSATSGRASNEQYF
TRBV20-1,TRBJ1-2,many,NA,TGCAGTGCAACCGGGGTCTCCTATGGCTACACCTTC,CSATGVSYGYTF
TRBV20-1,TRBJ2-1,many,NA,TGCAGTGCCATAACCGACGGAGACAATGAGCAGTTCTTC,CSAITDGDNEQFF